These T cell receptor beta chains were read from a single sample in a study of chemoradiotherapy in HPV16-positive cancers. Here immunoSEQ multiplex PCR was the method, and the copy in TCRdb shows in-frame clones only, minus some. The repertoire holds several thousand clones, over 70% seen once, with roughly 5% in the top ten. Specimen: tumor tissue, collected from a patient who underwent chemoradiotherapy. The source is a human donor with HPV-associated anogenital cancer. Both conserved end residues are part of each CDR3. The order of the fields is J gene, D gene, V gene, clone size, CDR3 DNA, CDR3 protein. The D gene is left open where the match is weak. Clone size is not always given. Where it is, it says once, few, many or a class for expanded clones.

j_gene: TRBJ2-1
d_gene: TRBD1
v_gene: TRBV23-1
abundance: -
CDR3nt: TGCGCCAGCAGTCAGCACGACAACCTCCGGGACAGTGCCTACAATGAGCAGTTCTTC
CDR3aa: CASSQHDNLRDSAYNEQFF

j_gene: TRBJ2-3
d_gene: -
v_gene: TRBV19
abundance: once
CDR3nt: TGTGCCAGTACGAGTGTCGGGGACGGCACAGATACGCAGTATTTT
CDR3aa: CASTSVGDGTDTQYF

j_gene: TRBJ2-1
d_gene: TRBD2
v_gene: TRBV11-3
abundance: -
CDR3nt: TGTGCCAGCAGCACCTTAGCGGGGGGGTACAATGAGCAGTTCTTC
CDR3aa: CASSTLAGGYNEQFF

j_gene: TRBJ2-3
d_gene: TRBD2
v_gene: TRBV4-1
abundance: -
CDR3nt: TGCGCCAGCAGCCAAGAAAGGGTAGCGGGAAAGGGAGATACGCAGTATTTT
CDR3aa: CASSQERVAGKGDTQYF

j_gene: TRBJ2-6
d_gene: -
v_gene: TRBV2
abundance: -
CDR3nt: TGTGCCAGCAGTCAGCGCTCTGGGGCCAACGTCCTGACTTTC
CDR3aa: CASSQRSGANVLTF

j_gene: TRBJ2-7
d_gene: -
v_gene: TRBV6-1
abundance: -
CDR3nt: TGTGCCAGCAGTGAGTCGGTAGTAGGCTACGAGCAGTACTTC
CDR3aa: CASSESVVGYEQYF

j_gene: TRBJ2-5
d_gene: -
v_gene: TRBV6-1
abundance: -
CDR3nt: TGTGCCAGCAGTGAAGCCTATGGGGTTCCGGAGACCCAGTACTTC
CDR3aa: CASSEAYGVPETQYF

j_gene: TRBJ2-7
d_gene: -
v_gene: TRBV4-3
abundance: -
CDR3nt: TGCGCCAGCAGCCAAGACCTGACCACCGAGCAGTACTTC
CDR3aa: CASSQDLTTEQYF

j_gene: TRBJ2-7
d_gene: TRBD1
v_gene: TRBV30
abundance: -
CDR3nt: TGTGCCTGGAGTCAGAAACAGGGGTGGAACTACGAGCAGTACTTC
CDR3aa: CAWSQKQGWNYEQYF

j_gene: TRBJ2-7
d_gene: -
v_gene: TRBV9
abundance: once
CDR3nt: TGTGCCAGCAGCGCGACCGGGACACCCTACTACGAGCAGTACTTC
CDR3aa: CASSATGTPYYEQYF

j_gene: TRBJ1-3
d_gene: -
v_gene: TRBV19
abundance: few
CDR3nt: TGTGCCAGTAGTAACTCCGGGACGGTAGGAAACACCATATATTTT
CDR3aa: CASSNSGTVGNTIYF

j_gene: TRBJ2-3
d_gene: TRBD2
v_gene: TRBV4-2
abundance: -
CDR3nt: TGTGCCAGCAGCCAAGAAGGTCCAGGGAGGGCCACAGATACGCAGTATTTT
CDR3aa: CASSQEGPGRATDTQYF